The 3 T cell receptor beta chains below were found in one sample sequenced in a study of OX40 agonist ivuxolimab in advanced cancers. Sequencing used immunoSEQ multiplex PCR; TCRdb keeps in-frame clones, though not all of them. Of approximately 100,000 clones listed, approximately 90% are singletons. The material was CD4+ or CD8+ T cells sorted from blood, obtained in a trial of the OX40 agonist ivuxolimab. The receptors originated from an adult with an advanced solid tumor such as melanoma, head and neck, liver or kidney cancer.

V and J are TRBV7-2 and TRBJ2-7, with TRBD1 as a possible D gene (5 bases). The germline V gene has CDR1 SGHTA and CDR2 FQGNSA. The CDR3 contains 12 residues. Trimming took 5 bases from V and 3 from J, leaving 8 bases between them. The CDR3 nucleotides read TGTGCCAGCAGCATCCAGGGCTACGAGCAGTACTTC. It translates to CASSIQGYEQYF. Combining the CDR3 with reference TRBV7-2 and TRBJ2-7 gives the whole variable domain GAGVSQSPSNKVTEKGKDVELRCDPISGHTALYWYRQSLGQGLEFLIYFQGNSAPDKSGLPSDRFSAERTGGSVSTLTIQRTQQEDSAVYLCASSIQGYEQYFGPGTRLTVT.

The chain is built from TRBV7-8 and TRBJ2-3, with D perhaps TRBD2 (6 bases). Trimming took 4 bases from V and 1 from J, leaving 18 bases between them. The CDR3 is 17 residues long. Germline V gene sequence: CDR1 SGHVS, CDR2 FQNEAQ. The CDR3 here is CASSWDFLEGGTDTQYF. The DNA for the CDR3 is TGTGCCAGCAGCTGGGACTTTCTGGAGGGTGGCACAGATACGCAGTATTTT. Combining the CDR3 with reference TRBV7-8 and TRBJ2-3 gives the whole variable domain GAGVSQSPRYKVAKRGQDVALRCDPISGHVSLFWYQQALGQGPEFLTYFQNEAQLDKSGLPSDRFFAERPEGSVSTLKIQRTQQEDSAVYLCASSWDFLEGGTDTQYFGPGTRLTVL.

This rearrangement joins TRBV5-4 to TRBJ2-7, with a tentative D call TRBD2 (7 bases). The V gene's germline CDR1 is SGHNT and CDR2 YYREEE (reference sequence). V shed 4 bases and J shed 2 bases, with 13 bases lying between them. This CDR3 is built from 14 residues. CDR3 nucleotides: TGTGCCAGCAGCCCGGGGGGCGCGACCTACGAGCAGTACTTC. It yields the protein CASSPGGATYEQYF.